Listed below are T cell receptor beta chains from one sample, sequenced in a study of T cell repertoires in ileal Crohn's disease. Clones were sequenced by immunoSEQ multiplex PCR, and TCRdb holds only the in-frame ones, with some missing. Here the sample spans some 27,000 clones, just under 80% being singletons. The sample taken for sequencing was ileal tissue. The receptors stem from an adult with Crohn's disease. Each CDR3 is given with its conserved first and last residue. A D gene is named only where the DNA matches it firmly. Expanded clones are given a class, and other clones once, few, many or no size at all.

- TRBJ2-2 TRBV4-1 17 - TGCGCCAGCAGCCAAGTCTGGGGACACGTAACTACCGGGGAGCTGTTTTTT CASSQVWGHVTTGELFF
- TRBJ1-1 TRBV4-2 13 - TGTGCCAGCAGCCTGTGGTCGGGAACCGAAGCTTTCTTT CASSLWSGTEAFF
TRBD1 TRBJ1-2 TRBV5-6 14 - TGTGCCAGCAGGGACAGGGGACGCCTCTATGGCTACACCTTC CASRDRGRLYGYTF
TRBD2 TRBJ2-3 TRBV7-6 16 - TGTGCCAGCAGCCCTACTAGCGGGGCTGGCACAGATACGCAGTATTTT CASSPTSGAGTDTQYF
- TRBJ1-5 TRBV7-9 16 once TGTGCCAGCAGCTTATTCACAGGCAGGGTCAATCAGCCCCAGCATTTT CASSLFTGRVNQPQHF
TRBD2 TRBJ2-1 TRBV2 15 - TGTGCCAGCAGAAGTAGCGGGGGGGCATACAATGAGCAGTTCTTC CASRSSGGAYNEQFF
TRBD1 TRBJ1-2 TRBV5-6 14 - TGTGCCAGCAGCTTACGTCGACAGGGTCGTGGCTACACCTTC CASSLRRQGRGYTF
- TRBJ1-2 TRBV6-1 15 - TGTGCCAGCAGTGGAGGGGGGGGACTTAACTATGGCTACACCTTC CASSGGGGLNYGYTF
TRBD1 TRBJ2-2 TRBV7-2 18 - TGTGCCAGCAGCTTATATGGGGGACAGGGGCGCTCCACCGGGGAGCTGTTTTTT CASSLYGGQGRSTGELFF
- TRBJ2-5 TRBV7-2 15 - TGTGCCAGCAGCCGGGGGGGACAGGGAAAAGAGACCCAGTACTTC CASSRGGQGKETQYF
- TRBJ2-7 TRBV16 11 - TGTGCCAGCAGCCCAAATTACGAGCAGTACTTC CASSPNYEQYF
- TRBJ1-5 TRBV2 13 - TGTGCCAGCAGTGTACAGGTCAGGCAGCCCCAGCATTTT CASSVQVRQPQHF
- TRBJ1-1 TRBV7-3 14 - TGTGCCAGCAGCTTGGGGGGAAAGAACACTGAAGCTTTCTTT CASSLGGKNTEAFF
- TRBJ2-1 TRBV5-1 13 - TGCGCCAGCAGCTTGGATTCCGGGGATGAGCAGTTCTTC CASSLDSGDEQFF
TRBD2 TRBJ2-3 TRBV2 15 - TGTGCCAGCAGTGAAGGGCGGGGGAGCACAGATACGCAGTATTTT CASSEGRGSTDTQYF
- TRBJ2-3 TRBV5-1 16 - TGCGCCAGCAGCCTAGCCAGCGCAAAGAGCACAGATACGCAGTATTTT CASSLASAKSTDTQYF
- TRBJ1-3 TRBV29-1 14 - TGCAGCGTTGTATGGGCCCGGGGGGGAAACACCATATATTTT CSVVWARGGNTIYF
- TRBJ2-7 TRBV6-1 14 - TGTGCCAGCAGTGAAGCTATATCCCCCTACGAGCAGTACTTC CASSEAISPYEQYF
TRBD2 TRBJ2-1 TRBV10-3 19 - TGTGCCATCAGTGCAGGACTAGCGGGAGGCCCAAGCTCCTACAATGAGCAGTTCTTC CAISAGLAGGPSSYNEQFF
TRBD2 TRBJ2-3 TRBV30 16 few TGTGCCTGGAGTGTACTGAGCGGGGGGGGATCAGATACGCAGTATTTT CAWSVLSGGGSDTQYF
- TRBJ1-5 TRBV5-1 15 - TGCGCCAGCAGCCTAGGGGAAAATAGCAATCAGCCCCAGCATTTT CASSLGENSNQPQHF
TRBD2 TRBJ2-7 TRBV6-5 15 - TGTGCCAGCAGTTATCAGCGGGAGGGGACCTACGAGCAGTACTTC CASSYQREGTYEQYF
- TRBJ2-1 TRBV5-4 10 - TGTGCCAGCAGCTTACCTAGGCAGTTCTTC CASSLPRQFF
- TRBJ2-6 TRBV11-2 15 once TGTGCCAGCAGCCCCCGGACTTGGGGGGCCAACGTCCTGACTTTC CASSPRTWGANVLTF
TRBD2 TRBJ2-2 TRBV11-2 16 - TGTGCCAGCAGCCCCCCGGGACTAGCCAACACCGGGGAGCTGTTTTTT CASSPPGLANTGELFF